A selection of T cell receptor beta chains follows, all from one sample in a study of CD8+ T cells in alopecia areata. The method was immunoSEQ multiplex PCR; TCRdb's version includes in-frame clones alone and lacks a portion of them. The sample has roughly 64,000 clones, approximately 44% seen once; the top ten hold over 20%. Sequences were derived from CD8+ T cells sorted from blood, sampled around week 36, from a patient treated with tofacitinib. The receptor source for this set is a human donor with alopecia areata. Each CDR3 is given with its conserved first and last residue. The order of the fields is V gene, J gene, CDR3 protein.

TRBV29-1	TRBJ1-1	CSVCSRGRDTEAFF
TRBV7-9	TRBJ1-6	CASSRDRASYNSPLHF
TRBV5-4	TRBJ2-7	CASSSDLYEQYF
TRBV7-2	TRBJ2-1	CASSLSGSLGDEQFF
TRBV30	TRBJ2-7	CAWTPLPGTRYEQYF
TRBV28	TRBJ2-5	CASSLGAAASGRETQYF
TRBV14	TRBJ2-4	CASSQPTSPNIQYF
TRBV4-1	TRBJ2-3	CASSQVRAGGPKGDTQYF
TRBV25-1	TRBJ2-7	CASSEAEGAVYEQYF
TRBV6-1	TRBJ2-5	CASSEGTGLETQYF
TRBV18	TRBJ1-1	CASSPPTGMNTEAFF
TRBV29-1	TRBJ2-7	CSVAGTGAYEQYF
TRBV19	TRBJ2-2	CASNAGNGELFF
TRBV7-6	TRBJ2-3	CASSFTGSTDTQYF
TRBV7-6	TRBJ2-3	CASSSEDPGQVPDTQYF
TRBV18	TRBJ2-5	CASSVDGGRKTQYF
TRBV30	TRBJ2-5	CAWSVLGRGETQYF
TRBV5-1	TRBJ1-5	CASSQLGGSNQPQHF
TRBV9	TRBJ2-3	CASSAWDGSTDTQYF
TRBV5-6	TRBJ2-2	CASSLGPGELFF
TRBV5-1	TRBJ2-5	CASSLAGETQYF
TRBV10-3	TRBJ2-4	CAISPKLENIQYF
TRBV7-9	TRBJ2-7	CASGPEAGSSYEQYF
TRBV29-1	TRBJ2-2	CSVFPGPTGELFF
TRBV9	TRBJ2-7	CASSVTGGSYEQYF
TRBV6-1	TRBJ2-7	CASRPDSLPYEQYF
TRBV5-5	TRBJ1-5	CASSLVGDSNQPQHF
TRBV13	TRBJ2-1	CASSHRTGVKDEQFF
TRBV29-1	TRBJ2-7	CSVELAAVNPYEQYF
TRBV4-1	TRBJ2-1	CASRGLAGEGTSYNEQFF
TRBV27	TRBJ2-7	CASSLGRGSYEQYF
TRBV5-1	TRBJ2-7	CASSTPGVEQYF
TRBV9	TRBJ2-7	CASSVGGTGFHEQYF
TRBV30	TRBJ2-7	CAWTLAGGPNEQYF
TRBV4-1	TRBJ2-2	CASSQDPLAGGHGELFF
TRBV4-2	TRBJ2-7	CASSLGGLAGDEQYF
TRBV9	TRBJ2-7	CASSATSGSGEQYF
TRBV4-1	TRBJ2-2	CASSPPPNTGELFF
TRBV30	TRBJ2-1	CAWRARSYNEQFF
TRBV13	TRBJ1-1	CASSVGWTEAFF
TRBV10-3	TRBJ2-3	CAIVDTQYF
TRBV7-6	TRBJ2-1	CASSLNRERREQFF
TRBV7-9	TRBJ2-7	CASSQAEVPYEQYF
TRBV6-1	TRBJ2-7	CASSERAGESYEQYF
TRBV7-8	TRBJ2-3	CASSLGGRGTDTQYF
TRBV29-1	TRBJ2-7	CSVVSGKRGYEQYF
TRBV7-3	TRBJ2-1	CASSLRGPNEQFF
TRBV2	TRBJ2-3	CASRWAWGSSDTQYF
TRBV2	TRBJ2-4	CASSEAPIQYF
TRBV5-1	TRBJ2-7	CASRTLDKPYEQYF
TRBV29-1	TRBJ2-2	CSVDPYGENTGELFF
TRBV25-1	TRBJ2-2	CASTNTGELFF
TRBV6-1	TRBJ2-7	CASSDLGAYEQYF
TRBV27	TRBJ1-1	CASSSTVPGTEAFF
TRBV7-9	TRBJ2-7	CASSGLGSSYEQYF
TRBV29-1	TRBJ1-2	CSVALDSIHGYTF
TRBV9	TRBJ1-5	CASSVDGNSNQPQHF
TRBV4-3	TRBJ2-3	CASSQDRASTDTQYF
TRBV29-1	TRBJ2-3	CSAWTGWGTDTQYF
TRBV27	TRBJ2-1	CASRQGLANEQFF